The subject of this entry is one TCR beta chain. Trimming took off 8 bases at V and 4 bases at J, with 19 bases between the two ends. This CDR3 contains 15 residues. CDR1 is MNHEY, CDR2 SMNVEV, per germline (reference sequence). This sample stems from a study of shared clonotypes between healthy human individuals. Using immunoSEQ multiplex PCR, the repertoire was profiled, and TCRdb retains in-frame clones only, with some absent. The table shows about a million clones, with 70% to 85% occurring only once. The receptor was derived from a man aged 18-30 years in good health. Some clones in this sample may be carry-over from other donors' samples. The V gene is TRBV27, the J gene TRBJ2-3; a possible D gene is TRBD2 (7 bases). The sequenced sample was memory CD4+ T cells from PBMCs. Noted subset: CD45RA-negative fraction. For the CDR3, the DNA is TGTGCCAGCGGGAAAATACGGGGGGCGGCAGATACGCAGTATTTT. Its translation: CASGKIRGAADTQYF.